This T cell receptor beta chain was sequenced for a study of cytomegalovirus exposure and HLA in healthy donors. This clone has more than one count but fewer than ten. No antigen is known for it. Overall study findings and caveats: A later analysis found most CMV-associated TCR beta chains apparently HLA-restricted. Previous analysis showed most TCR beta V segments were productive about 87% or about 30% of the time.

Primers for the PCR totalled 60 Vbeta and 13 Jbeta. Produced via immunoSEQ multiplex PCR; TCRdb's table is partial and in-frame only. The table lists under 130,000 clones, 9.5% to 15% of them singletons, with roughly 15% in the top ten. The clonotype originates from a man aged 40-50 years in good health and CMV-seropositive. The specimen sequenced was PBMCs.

This CDR3 reads CASSLAGTSTDTQYF. CDR3 DNA sequence: TGTGCCAGCAGCTTGGCAGGGACTAGCACAGATACGCAGTATTTT. The J gene is TRBJ2-3, the V gene TRBV5-8, with TRBD2 as a possible D gene (6 bases). This CDR3 region has 15 residues. V lost 0 bases to trimming and J lost 0 bases, with 8 bases between them. CDR1 and CDR2 (germline): SGHTS, YDEGEE.